This T cell receptor beta chain came from a study of cytomegalovirus exposure and HLA in healthy donors. Germline V gene lookup returns CDR1 MGHRA and CDR2 YSYEKL. The CDR3 runs 17 residues. V lost 3 bases, J lost 0 bases, and 9 bases stayed unmatched. The PCR was carried out with 60 Vbeta primers and 13 Jbeta primers. Only in-frame clones appear in the TCRdb table, and some are missing; sequencing was by immunoSEQ multiplex PCR. The profile covers around 130,000 clones, with more than 65% appearing a single time and approximately 5.5% taken by the ten largest. This chain links TRBV4-1 with TRBJ2-3, with 7 bases identical to TRBD2. Sequencing was carried out using PBMCs. The source of this sequence is a man aged 18-30 years in good health and CMV-seropositive. The CDR3 sequence: CASSHGWGGSSTDTQYF. The CDR3 coding sequence is TGCGCCAGCAGCCACGGCTGGGGGGGGTCTAGCACAGATACGCAGTATTTT.